This T cell receptor beta chain was recovered during a study of blood T cell repertoires in COVID-19. Looking at the study overall: Samples came from the United States, Italy and Spain, spanning acute and convalescent COVID-19.

Profiling relied on immunoSEQ multiplex PCR, and the TCRdb table lists in-frame clones only, not all of them. In the table there are under 130,000 clones, roughly 90% of which are singletons. V lost 9 bases to trimming and J lost 1 base, with 13 bases between them. Germline CDR1 and CDR2: SGHAT and FQDESV (reference sequence). This CDR3 comprises 13 residues. The material sequenced was peripheral blood. The TCR comes from a woman aged 55-69 years with acute or convalescent COVID-19. The V call is TRBV11-1, the J call TRBJ2-7; D not certain. For the CDR3, the DNA is TGTGCCAGGAAGACTCATTATTCCTACGAGCAGTACGTC. The encoded protein is CARKTHYSYEQYV.